Below, 32 T cell receptor beta chains from the same sample are listed, as sequenced in a study of control samples from healthy donors and cancer patients (dated by TCRdb to 2020 to 2021). The protocol used for the library was the immunoSEQ multiplex PCR assay. The clones in this table, taken by TCRdb from immuneACCESS, are in-frame only. Not every clone is retained; where verified, under half of the shortfall comes from an unresolved V gene, and the cause of the rest is unknown. Counted in this sample were 100,000 to 150,000 clones; around 90% of them appeared once. 2% to 2.5% of the sample is in the top ten clones. What was sequenced was blood. These receptors all stem from a man aged 18-30 years in good health.

V is TRBV4-1 and J is TRBJ1-5; D remains unclear. Germline-derived CDR1 and CDR2 are MGHRA and YSYEKL. The ends were cut back, 0 bases at V and 2 bases at J, with 5 bases in the middle. The CDR3 spans 14 residues. Written as DNA, the CDR3 is TGCGCCAGCAGCCAAGAACGCGGCAATCAGCCCCAGCATTTT. It is translated as CASSQERGNQPQHF.

Here the CDR3 DNA reads TGTGCCAGCAGCTTGGTGCCCCTCGACTATGGCTACACCTTC. Translated: CASSLVPLDYGYTF. The chain combines TRBV5-6 with TRBJ1-2; no firm D call. This CDR3 comprises 14 residues. With 0 bases removed from V and 3 bases from J, the gap between germline ends came to 9 bases. Germline CDR1 is SGHDT and CDR2 is YYEEEE.

This clone came up once. V usage is TRBV3-1 (or the pseudogene TRBV3-2) and J usage is TRBJ1-1; possible D gene TRBD1, 5 bases. V lost 1 base, J lost 10 bases, and 13 bases lay in between. Germline CDR1 is LGHDT and CDR2 is YNNKEL (reference sequence). The CDR3 is 13 residues long. The DNA for the CDR3 is TGTGCCAGCAGCCAAGCCTTGGGGGGAGTAGCTTTCTTT. It is translated as CASSQALGGVAFF.

V is TRBV18 and J is TRBJ2-7, with D hard to call. The CDR3 spans 13 residues. Per germline, CDR1 KGHSH and CDR2 LQKENI. The germline V and J ends were trimmed by 6 bases and 6 bases, with 15 bases remaining between them. CDR3: CASSPDSLLEQYV. The CDR3 DNA is TGTGCCAGCTCTCCAGACTCTCTCCTCGAGCAGTACGTC.

The V gene is TRBV5-1, the J gene TRBJ2-2; a possible D gene is TRBD1 (6 bases). The CDR3 is made up of 14 amino acids. Deletions cut 4 bases from V and 5 bases from J, with 12 bases between. In germline, CDR1 is SGHRS, CDR2 YFSETQ. The CDR3 region is CASSPYGQTGELFF. The CDR3 bases are TGCGCCAGCAGCCCTTACGGACAGACCGGGGAGCTGTTTTTT.

The chain uses TRBV5-4 and TRBJ1-5; D might be TRBD1 (5 bases). V lost 7 bases, J lost 2 bases, and 22 bases lay in between. Germline V lookup: CDR1 SGHNT, CDR2 YYREEE (reference sequence). CDR3 length equals 17 residues. The CDR3 sequence: CASGPPRGRRGNQPQHF. The CDR3 DNA reads TGTGCCAGCGGACCCCCCCGGGGCCGGCGGGGCAATCAGCCCCAGCATTTT.

This chain connects TRBV5-4 to TRBJ1-4; D possibly corresponds to TRBD1 (5 bases). The CDR3 runs to 13 residues. The ends were cut back, 0 bases at V and 8 bases at J, with 8 bases in the middle. CDR1 and CDR2 from the germline V gene are SGHNT and YYREEE (reference sequence). The CDR3 spells CASSLGRGEKLFF. For the CDR3, the DNA is TGTGCCAGCAGCTTGGGCCGGGGCGAAAAACTGTTTTTT.

The chain combines TRBV7-9 with TRBJ2-5; 7 nucleotides match TRBD1. This CDR3 contains 14 residues. V shed 5 bases and J 5 bases; nucleotides not matched to a gene: 8. The germline CDR1 and CDR2 sequences are SEHNR and FQNEAQ (reference sequence). The CDR3 region is CASSLRQGQETQYF. CDR3 DNA: TGTGCCAGCAGCCTCCGACAGGGACAGGAGACCCAGTACTTC.

The chain couples TRBV9 to TRBJ2-1, with 8 bases lining up with TRBD1. From germline, CDR1 is SGDLS and CDR2 YYNGEE. This CDR3 has 15 residues. V was clipped by 0 bases and J by 7 bases; unmatched bases: 6. The CDR3 reads CASSVGSGGLNEQFF. The CDR3 region has the DNA TGTGCCAGCAGCGTAGGGTCAGGGGGCTTGAATGAGCAGTTCTTC. Drawing the rest from reference TRBV9 and TRBJ2-1, the complete variable domain is DSGVTQTPKHLITATGQRVTLRCSPRSGDLSVYWYQQSLDQGLQFLIQYYNGEERAKGNILERFSAQQFPDLHSELNLSSLELGDSALYFCASSVGSGGLNEQFFGPGTRLTVL.

This clone has only a few counts. The chain uses TRBV3-1 (or the pseudogene TRBV3-2) and TRBJ2-3; the match to TRBD2 covers 7 bases. In germline, CDR1 is LGHDT, CDR2 YNNKEL (reference sequence). The CDR3 runs to 17 residues. V was clipped by 5 bases and J by 3 bases; unmatched bases: 14. Here the CDR3 reads CASSSYEGGKQTDTQYF. In DNA form, the CDR3 reads TGTGCCAGCAGCTCCTACGAGGGAGGGAAGCAGACAGATACGCAGTATTTT.

The chain employs TRBV2 and TRBJ1-4; TRBD1 might be the D (5 bases). The CDR3 is 15 amino acids. Germline V lookup: CDR1 SNHLY, CDR2 FYNNEI. Trimming removed 7 bases from V and 4 bases from J, with 16 bases in between. Here the CDR3 DNA reads TGTGCCAGCACGTGGGGCGGGGCTAATAATGAAAAACTGTTTTTT. Protein sequence: CASTWGGANNEKLFF.

This chain links TRBV5-1 with TRBJ2-5; 10 bases map to TRBD1. This CDR3 spans 17 amino acids. With 2 bases clipped from V and 3 bases from J, the junction kept 10 bases outside the gene matches. Germline assignment: CDR1 SGHRS and CDR2 YFSETQ. The CDR3 loop is CASSLPTDRGLKETQYF. The CDR3, as DNA: TGCGCCAGCAGCTTACCAACCGACAGGGGGCTAAAAGAGACCCAGTACTTC.

The J gene is TRBJ1-5, the V gene TRBV3-1 (or the pseudogene TRBV3-2); D unresolved. The V gene lost 1 base and the J gene lost 5 bases, with 6 bases spanning the gap. This CDR3 comprises 13 residues. The germline V gene has CDR1 LGHDT and CDR2 YNNKEL (reference sequence). In nucleotides, the CDR3 is TGTGCCAGCAGCCAAGGAGTCGATCAGCCCCAGCATTTT. As protein: CASSQGVDQPQHF.

The chain uses TRBV6-5 and TRBJ2-7; D might be TRBD2 (6 bases). CDR3 length: 13 amino acids. Trimming left V 7 bases short and J 7 bases short, with 17 bases between. Germline V CDR1 and CDR2: MNHEY, SVGAGI. CDR3 protein: CASKTGVGSEQYV. Written as DNA, the CDR3 is TGTGCCAGCAAAACGGGAGTCGGGTCTGAGCAGTACGTC.

The V and J genes are TRBV4-1 and TRBJ2-7, with 10 bases that match TRBD1. Trimming removed 2 bases from V and 6 bases from J; junction bases left unmatched: 10. The CDR3 is made up of 16 amino acids. CDR1 and CDR2 (germline): MGHRA, YSYEKL. The CDR3 DNA sequence: TGCGCCAGCAGCCAACCCACAAGGGACAGGGGCCTCGAGCAGTACTTC. The encoded protein is CASSQPTRDRGLEQYF.

In this sample, this clone turned up once. V gene TRBV7-9 combines with J gene TRBJ2-1; 11 bases are shared with TRBD1. This CDR3 region has 19 residues. The V gene end was trimmed by 10 bases and the J gene end by 5 bases; junction bases not matched to a gene: 22. The germline gives CDR1 SEHNR, CDR2 FQNEAQ (reference sequence). The CDR3 DNA reads as TGTGCCACCGATTACCCAGTGGGACAGGGGGGAGCGGGGGACAATGAGCAGTTCTTC. Residues: CATDYPVGQGGAGDNEQFF. Combining the CDR3 with reference TRBV7-9 and TRBJ2-1 gives the whole variable domain DTGVSQNPRHKITKRGQNVTFRCDPISEHNRLYWYRQTLGQGPEFLTYFQNEAQLEKSRLLSDRFSAERPKGSFSTLEIQRTEQGDSAMYLCATDYPVGQGGAGDNEQFFGPGTRLTVL.

This clone was recorded only once. The CDR3 spells CARQSSRQANQETQYF. The CDR3 coding sequence is TGTGCCAGACAGTCCTCGAGACAGGCAAATCAAGAGACCCAGTACTTC. J is TRBJ2-5 and V is TRBV19, with a tentative D call TRBD1 (6 bases). V was trimmed by 9 bases and J by 2 bases, leaving 22 bases between them. The CDR3 length is 16 residues. The V gene's germline CDR1 is LNHDA and CDR2 SQIVND (reference sequence).

This rearrangement joins TRBV5-1 to TRBJ2-5; D not resolved. The germline V gene has CDR1 SGHRS and CDR2 YFSETQ. Deletions cut 0 bases from V and 3 bases from J, with 9 bases between. The CDR3 length is 14 residues. This chain's CDR3 is CASSLVATKETQYF. The CDR3 coding sequence is TGCGCCAGCAGCTTGGTGGCGACAAAAGAGACCCAGTACTTC.

The rearrangement uses TRBV28 and TRBJ1-1; maybe TRBD1 (5 bases). Germline CDR1 is MDHEN and CDR2 is SYDVKM. V was pared by 5 bases and J by 1 base, with 11 bases between. The CDR3 sequence is 14 residues long. The CDR3 is CASSMDISNTEAFF. The CDR3 nucleotides read TGTGCCAGCAGTATGGACATATCGAACACTGAAGCTTTCTTT. The whole variable domain, remainder taken from reference TRBV28 and TRBJ1-1, is DVKVTQSSRYLVKRTGEKVFLECVQDMDHENMFWYRQDPGLGLRLIYFSYDVKMKEKGDIPEGYSVSREKKERFSLILESASTNQTSMYLCASSMDISNTEAFFGQGTRLTVV.

This chain links TRBV21-1 with TRBJ1-5. TRBV21-1 is labeled a pseudogene. This CDR3 contains 17 residues. The CDR3, as DNA: TGTGCCAGCAGCAAGCCGGCCCCTGGGCTCCCGGGGCAGCCCCAGCATTTT. Translating gives CASSKPAPGLPGQPQHF.

This clone was seen a single time. This chain links TRBV5-4 with TRBJ1-3; D unresolved. V was cut by 7 bases and J by 0 bases, with 11 bases left in between. This CDR3 has 14 amino acids. Per the germline V gene, CDR1 is SGHNT and CDR2 is YYREEE (reference sequence). CDR3 coding DNA: TGTGCCAGCGGCAGTGGCAGCTCTGGAAACACCATATATTTT. As protein: CASGSGSSGNTIYF.

The chain carries TRBV11-3 and TRBJ1-3; D uncertain. The V end was cut by 7 bases, the J end by 0 bases, with 22 bases between. The germline CDR1 and CDR2 sequences are SGHNT and YENEEA. The CDR3 runs 18 residues. The CDR3 bases are TGTGCCAGCACCCTCAACCGGGCCCCCGGGCTCTCTGGAAACACCATATATTTT. It translates to CASTLNRAPGLSGNTIYF.

The rearrangement joins TRBV27 to TRBJ2-1; perhaps TRBD2 as D (6 bases). CDR1 and CDR2 (germline): MNHEY, SMNVEV (reference sequence). The V gene lost 3 bases and the J gene lost 6 bases, with 9 bases spanning the gap. CDR3 length: 13 amino acids. CDR3 sequence: CASSLTSRNEQFF. The CDR3 coding sequence is TGTGCCAGCAGTTTGACTAGTCGCAATGAGCAGTTCTTC.

This clone was seen a handful of times. The J gene is TRBJ1-2, the V gene TRBV5-1, with a possible D match to TRBD1 (5 bases). Looked up from germline, CDR1 is SGHRS and CDR2 is YFSETQ. Deletions cut 2 bases from V and 4 bases from J, with 6 bases between. The CDR3 length is 12 residues. The CDR3 DNA sequence: TGCGCCAGCAGCTTAGACAGCTATGGCTACACCTTC. Residues: CASSLDSYGYTF.

The V gene is TRBV6-5, the J gene TRBJ2-2; D remains unclear. The V and J ends lost 5 bases and 3 bases respectively, with 7 bases between them. CDR1 MNHEY and CDR2 SVGAGI come from the germline V gene. The CDR3 has 13 amino acids. CDR3 sequence reads: CASSTDYTGELFF. The CDR3 coding sequence is TGTGCCAGCAGTACGGATTACACCGGGGAGCTGTTTTTT.

Regarding this clone: The sample holds other DNA sequences that translate to the same CDR3. V usage is TRBV29-1 and J usage is TRBJ2-3; D is undetermined. The V and J ends lost 7 bases and 0 bases respectively, with 11 bases between them. CDR1 and CDR2 (germline): SQVTM, ANQGSEA. The CDR3 spans 13 residues. CDR3: CSACSASTDTQYF. In DNA form, the CDR3 reads TGCAGCGCTTGTTCGGCTAGCACAGATACGCAGTATTTT.

This sequence joins TRBV4-1 and TRBJ1-4, with 7 bases matching TRBD1. The germline CDR1 and CDR2 sequences are MGHRA and YSYEKL. This CDR3 spans 16 amino acids. With V trimmed by 1 base and J by 3 bases, 5 bases remained unmatched. The CDR3 here is CASSQAPGQPNEKLFF. CDR3 DNA sequence: TGCGCCAGCAGCCAAGCCCCGGGACAGCCTAATGAAAAACTGTTTTTT.

This rearrangement joins TRBV30 to TRBJ2-5; D unclear. The CDR3 runs 14 residues. The germline CDR1 and CDR2 sequences are GTSNPN and SVGIG (reference sequence). The ends were cut back, 2 bases at V and 7 bases at J, with 17 bases in the middle. CDR3: CAWSLQGDFWTQYF. For the CDR3, the DNA is TGTGCCTGGAGTCTACAAGGAGACTTTTGGACCCAGTACTTC.

The rearrangement uses TRBV15 and TRBJ1-4; TRBD1 agrees at 7 bases. The CDR3 is made up of 16 amino acids. Losses at the gene ends were 1 base for V and 5 bases for J; bases not matched to a gene: 7. From germline, CDR1 is LNHNV and CDR2 YYDKDF (reference sequence). The CDR3 here is CATSRARTGTNEKLFF. The CDR3 DNA is TGTGCCACCAGCAGAGCCCGGACAGGCACGAATGAAAAACTGTTTTTT. The variable domain in full, with the rest retrieved from reference TRBV15 and TRBJ1-4, is DAMVIQNPRYQVTQFGKPVTLSCSQTLNHNVMYWYQQKSSQAPKLLFHYYDKDFNNEADTPDNFQSRRPNTSFCFLDIRSPGLGDTAMYLCATSRARTGTNEKLFFGSGTQLSVL.

This clone occurred once. The chain uses TRBV6-1 and TRBJ1-1, with unresolved D. The CDR3 runs to 13 residues. The V end lost 1 base, the J end lost 11 bases, and 14 bases lay between the germline ends. Germline CDR1 is MNHNS and CDR2 is SASEGT. The CDR3, as DNA: TGTGCCAGCAGTGAAGGCGGCACACTGAAGGCTTTCTTT. As protein: CASSEGGTLKAFF.

This clone appeared once. The chain combines TRBV7-2 with TRBJ2-1, with 13 positions matching TRBD2. CDR1 and CDR2 (germline): SGHTA, FQGNSA. The CDR3 totals 17 residues. The V segment lost 5 bases and the J segment 0 bases; nucleotides outside the gene matches: 4. As DNA, the CDR3 is TGTGCCAGCAGCCCGGGACTAGCGGGACCCTCCTACAATGAGCAGTTCTTC. The encoded protein is CASSPGLAGPSYNEQFF.

The chain joins TRBV14 to TRBJ2-3; D not certain. V shed 0 bases and J shed 7 bases, with 8 bases lying between them. This CDR3 has 13 residues. The V gene's germline CDR1 is SGHDN and CDR2 FVKESK. CDR3 DNA sequence: TGTGCCAGCAGCCAAGATCTCGGGCATACGCAGTATTTT. Translated, it gives CASSQDLGHTQYF.